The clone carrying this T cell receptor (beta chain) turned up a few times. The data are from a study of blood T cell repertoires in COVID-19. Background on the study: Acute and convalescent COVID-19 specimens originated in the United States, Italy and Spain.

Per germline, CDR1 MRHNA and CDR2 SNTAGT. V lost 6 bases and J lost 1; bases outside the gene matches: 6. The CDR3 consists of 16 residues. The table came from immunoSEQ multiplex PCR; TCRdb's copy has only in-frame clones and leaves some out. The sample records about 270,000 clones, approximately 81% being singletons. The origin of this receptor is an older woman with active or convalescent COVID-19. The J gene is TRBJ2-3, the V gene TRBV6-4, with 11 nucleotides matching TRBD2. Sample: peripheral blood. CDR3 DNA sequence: TGTGCCAGCAGCGTTACTAGCGGGGGCGGCACAGATACGCAGTATTTT. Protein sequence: CASSVTSGGGTDTQYF.